The 12 T cell receptor beta chains presented below share a single source sample, sequenced in a study of shared clonotypes between healthy human individuals. The repertoire was sequenced with immunoSEQ multiplex PCR; TCRdb's copy has only in-frame clones and lacks some. The profile covers hundreds of thousands of clones, with about 80% appearing a single time and around 12% taken by the ten largest. Sequences were obtained from PBMCs. Every receptor here comes from a woman in her 40s in good health. Some clones in this sample may be carry-over from other donors' samples.

J is TRBJ1-5 and V is TRBV6-5; 7 positions match TRBD1. There are 15 residues in the CDR3. V gave up 8 bases and J gave up 0 bases; unmatched junction bases: 7. Germline values: CDR1 MNHEY, CDR2 SVGAGI. The CDR3 spells CASRIRGYSNQPQHF. In DNA, the CDR3 is TGTGCCAGCCGGATCAGGGGGTATAGCAATCAGCCCCAGCATTTT.

The chain uses TRBV7-2 and TRBJ2-7; the D gene is possibly TRBD1 (6 bases). Germline V CDR1 and CDR2: SGHTA, FQGNSA. Trimming shortened V by 2 bases and J by 1 base, and 12 bases separated the two germline ends. This CDR3 region has 15 residues. The CDR3 here is CASSLTAGESYEQYF. The DNA for the CDR3 is TGTGCCAGCAGCTTAACGGCAGGGGAATCCTACGAGCAGTACTTC.

V and J are TRBV5-6 and TRBJ2-7; 8 bases line up with TRBD1. After removal of 4 bases from V and 5 bases from J, the junction contained 11 bases not matched to a gene. Per germline, CDR1 SGHDT and CDR2 YYEEEE. The CDR3 has 15 amino acids. CDR3 residues: CASSAGTGIGHEQYF. In DNA, the CDR3 is TGTGCCAGCAGCGCAGGGACAGGTATTGGTCACGAGCAGTACTTC.

This rearrangement joins TRBV2 to TRBJ2-2, with 9 bases lining up with TRBD2. The CDR3 length is 14 residues. Trimming took 6 bases from V and 6 from J; bases not matched to a gene: 5. The germline V gene has CDR1 SNHLY and CDR2 FYNNEI. The chain's CDR3 is CASRGGTSPGELFF. DNA for the CDR3: TGTGCCAGCAGAGGCGGGACTAGCCCCGGGGAGCTGTTTTTT.

The chain combines TRBV11-2 with TRBJ2-2; 8 bases align to TRBD1. Germline CDR1 SGHAT, CDR2 FQNNGV. V lost 2 bases to trimming and J lost 4 bases; unmatched junction nucleotides: 3. The CDR3 loop spans 15 amino acids. The CDR3: CASSLQGAPTGELFF. CDR3 in DNA: TGTGCCAGCAGCTTACAGGGGGCGCCCACCGGGGAGCTGTTTTTT. Together with reference TRBV11-2 and TRBJ2-2, the CDR3 gives the full variable domain: EAGVAQSPRYKIIEKRQSVAFWCNPISGHATLYWYQQILGQGPKLLIQFQNNGVVDDSQLPKDRFSAERLKGVDSTLKIQPAKLEDSAVYLCASSLQGAPTGELFFGEGSRLTVL.

Remarks on this clone: A far larger clone is one nucleotide away, so this likely arose from a read error. Distinct nucleotide sequences in the sample also encode this CDR3. The chain joins TRBV30 to TRBJ1-2; D gene unclear. The CDR3 consists of 14 residues. Germline V gene data show CDR1 as GTSNPN and CDR2 as SVGIG (reference sequence). Trimming shortened V by 4 bases and J by 8 bases, and 20 bases separated the two germline ends. The CDR3: CAWNGKGGVGGYTF. The CDR3 bases are TGTGCCTGGAACGGCAAGGGTGGCGTAGGGGGCTACACCTTC.

This clone was picked up one time. J is TRBJ2-7 and V is TRBV21-1; TRBD1, the table's D call, lacks a check against the DNA. TRBV21-1 is designated a pseudogene. The CDR3 is 15 residues long. CDR3 loop: CASSTGTEKSYEQYF. CDR3 in DNA: TGTGCCAGCAGCACCGGGACAGAAAAATCCTACGAGCAGTACTTC.

The V and J genes are TRBV7-9 and TRBJ2-7; D not resolved. The V end lost 5 bases, the J end lost 3 bases, and 17 bases lay between the germline ends. Germline CDR1 reads SEHNR; CDR2 reads FQNEAQ (reference sequence). The length of the CDR3 is 15 residues. CDR3 coding DNA: TGTGCCAGCAGCACCAGTGTAGGGCGTAGCTACGAGCAGTACTTC. This translates into CASSTSVGRSYEQYF.

The J gene is TRBJ1-1, the V gene TRBV5-4; 11 nucleotides agree with TRBD1. After removal of 3 bases from V and 3 bases from J, the junction contained 4 bases not matched to a gene. The CDR3 loop spans 15 amino acids. Germline V lookup: CDR1 SGHNT, CDR2 YYREEE (reference sequence). The CDR3: CASSSKDRGHTEAFF. The CDR3 bases are TGTGCCAGCAGCTCTAAGGACAGGGGGCACACTGAAGCTTTCTTT. The variable domain in full, with the rest retrieved from reference TRBV5-4 and TRBJ1-1, is ETGVTQSPTHLIKTRGQQVTLRCSSQSGHNTVSWYQQALGQGPQFIFQYYREEENGRGNFPPRFSGLQFPNYSSELNVNALELDDSALYLCASSSKDRGHTEAFFGQGTRLTVV.

The CDR3 loop reads CASSPQSTDTQYF. Written as DNA, the CDR3 is TGTGCCAGCAGTCCTCAGAGCACAGATACGCAGTATTTT. V usage is TRBV28 and J usage is TRBJ2-3; D is uncertain. This CDR3 contains 13 residues. Trimming removed 5 bases at V and 0 bases at J, with 6 bases between. CDR1 is MDHEN and CDR2 is SYDVKM in the germline V gene. Supplemented by reference TRBV28 and TRBJ2-3, the full variable domain reads DVKVTQSSRYLVKRTGEKVFLECVQDMDHENMFWYRQDPGLGLRLIYFSYDVKMKEKGDIPEGYSVSREKKERFSLILESASTNQTSMYLCASSPQSTDTQYFGPGTRLTVL.

The DNA for the CDR3 is TGTGCCAGCAGCAAGGGGGCTAGCGGGAGCTATGAGCAGTTCTTC. Amino acid sequence: CASSKGASGSYEQFF. The chain has TRBV7-2 and TRBJ2-1; 10 bases fit TRBD2. This CDR3 is 15 amino acids long. Germline values: CDR1 SGHTA, CDR2 FQGNSA. The V and J ends lost 5 bases and 8 bases, in that order; junction bases with no gene match: 9. Full variable domain (remainder filled in from reference TRBV7-2 and TRBJ2-1): GAGVSQSPSNKVTEKGKDVELRCDPISGHTALYWYRQSLGQGLEFLIYFQGNSAPDKSGLPSDRFSAERTGGSVSTLTIQRTQQEDSAVYLCASSKGASGSYEQFFGPGTRLTVL.

The chain is built from TRBV4-1 and TRBJ2-3; 11 bases map to TRBD2. Germline V gene sequence: CDR1 MGHRA, CDR2 YSYEKL. This CDR3 is built from 17 residues. With 0 bases clipped from V and 6 bases from J, the junction kept 8 bases outside the gene matches. CDR3 protein: CASSQDRASGRTDTQYF. CDR3 nucleotides: TGCGCCAGCAGCCAAGACCGCGCTAGCGGGAGGACGGATACGCAGTATTTT.